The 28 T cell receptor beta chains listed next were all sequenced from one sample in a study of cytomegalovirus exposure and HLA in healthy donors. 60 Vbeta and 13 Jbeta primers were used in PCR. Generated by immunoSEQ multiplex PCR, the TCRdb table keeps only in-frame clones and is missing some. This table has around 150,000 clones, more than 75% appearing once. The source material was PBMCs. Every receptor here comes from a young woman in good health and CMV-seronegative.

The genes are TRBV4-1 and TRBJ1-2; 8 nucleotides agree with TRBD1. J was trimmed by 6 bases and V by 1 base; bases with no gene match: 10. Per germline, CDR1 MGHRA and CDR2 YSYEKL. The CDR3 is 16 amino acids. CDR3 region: CASSQGSAGGRDGYTF. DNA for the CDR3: TGCGCCAGCAGCCAAGGGTCGGCAGGGGGCAGGGATGGCTACACCTTC.

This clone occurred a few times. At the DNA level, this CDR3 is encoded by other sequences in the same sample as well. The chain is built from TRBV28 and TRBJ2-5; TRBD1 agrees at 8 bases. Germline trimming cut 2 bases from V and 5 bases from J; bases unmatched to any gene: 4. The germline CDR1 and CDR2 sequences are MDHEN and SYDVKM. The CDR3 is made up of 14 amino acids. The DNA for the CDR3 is TGTGCCAGCAGTTTACAGGGGGCTCGGGAGACCCAGTACTTC. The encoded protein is CASSLQGARETQYF.

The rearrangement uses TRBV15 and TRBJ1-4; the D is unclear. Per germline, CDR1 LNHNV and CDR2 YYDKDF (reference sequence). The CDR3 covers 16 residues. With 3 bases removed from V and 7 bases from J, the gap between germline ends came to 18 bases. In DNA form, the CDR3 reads TGTGCCACCAGCAGGAACCGGATAGCAATGGGTGAAAAACTGTTTTTT. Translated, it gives CATSRNRIAMGEKLFF.

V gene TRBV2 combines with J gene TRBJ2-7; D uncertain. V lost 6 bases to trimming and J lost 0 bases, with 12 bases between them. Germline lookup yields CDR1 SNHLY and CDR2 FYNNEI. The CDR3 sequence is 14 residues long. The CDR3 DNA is TGTGCCAGCAGGTTCGACCGGAGCTCCTACGAGCAGTACTTC. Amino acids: CASRFDRSSYEQYF.

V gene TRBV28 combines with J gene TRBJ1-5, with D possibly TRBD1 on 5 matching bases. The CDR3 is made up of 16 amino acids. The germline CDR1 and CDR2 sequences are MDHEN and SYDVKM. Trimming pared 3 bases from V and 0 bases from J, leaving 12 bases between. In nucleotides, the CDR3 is TGTGCCAGCAGTTTCCTCCAGGACAATAGCAATCAGCCCCAGCATTTT. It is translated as CASSFLQDNSNQPQHF.

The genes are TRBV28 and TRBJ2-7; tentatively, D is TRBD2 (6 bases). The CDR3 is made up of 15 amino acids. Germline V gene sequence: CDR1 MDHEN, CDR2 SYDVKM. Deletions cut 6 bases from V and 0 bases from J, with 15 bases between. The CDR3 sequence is CASSPGTPFSYEQYF. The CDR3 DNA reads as TGTGCCAGCAGCCCTGGGACTCCTTTCTCCTACGAGCAGTACTTC.

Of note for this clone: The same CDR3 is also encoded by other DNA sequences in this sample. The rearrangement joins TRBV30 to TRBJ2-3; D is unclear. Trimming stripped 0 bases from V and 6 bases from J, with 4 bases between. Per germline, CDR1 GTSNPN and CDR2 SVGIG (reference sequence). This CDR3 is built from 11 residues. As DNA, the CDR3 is TGTGCCTGGAGTGTTCTGGATACGCAGTATTTT. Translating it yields CAWSVLDTQYF. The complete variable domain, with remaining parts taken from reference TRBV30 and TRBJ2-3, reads SQTIHQWPATLVQPVGSPLSLECTVEGTSNPNLYWYRQAAGRGLQLLFYSVGIGQISSEVPQNLSASRPQDRQFILSSKKLLLSDSGFYLCAWSVLDTQYFGPGTRLTVL.

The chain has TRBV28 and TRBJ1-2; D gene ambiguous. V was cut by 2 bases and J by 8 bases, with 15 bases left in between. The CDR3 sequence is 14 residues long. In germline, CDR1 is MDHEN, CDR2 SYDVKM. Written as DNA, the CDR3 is TGTGCCAGCAGTTTAAGGTGGGCAGTACGGGGCTACACCTTC. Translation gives CASSLRWAVRGYTF.

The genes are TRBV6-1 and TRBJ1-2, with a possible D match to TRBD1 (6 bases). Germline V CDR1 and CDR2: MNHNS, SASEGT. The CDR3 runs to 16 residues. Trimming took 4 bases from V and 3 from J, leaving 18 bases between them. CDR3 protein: CASSVGGGAGDYGYTF. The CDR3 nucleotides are TGTGCCAGCAGTGTGGGTGGGGGGGCAGGCGACTATGGCTACACCTTC.

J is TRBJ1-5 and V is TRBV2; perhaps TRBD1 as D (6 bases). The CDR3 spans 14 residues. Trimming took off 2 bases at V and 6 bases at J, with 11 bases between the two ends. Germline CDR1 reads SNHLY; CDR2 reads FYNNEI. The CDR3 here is CASSEQGRGQPQHF. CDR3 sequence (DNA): TGTGCCAGCAGTGAACAGGGGAGAGGTCAGCCCCAGCATTTT.

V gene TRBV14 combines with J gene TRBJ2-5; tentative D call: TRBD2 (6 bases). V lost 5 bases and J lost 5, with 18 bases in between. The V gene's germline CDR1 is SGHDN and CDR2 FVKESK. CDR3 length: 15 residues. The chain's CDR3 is CASSFTDGGPETQYF. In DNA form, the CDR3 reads TGTGCCAGCAGCTTTACAGACGGGGGTCCGGAGACCCAGTACTTC.

CDR3: CASSESLVPLYGYTF. In DNA, the CDR3 is TGTGCCAGCAGTGAGTCCCTAGTCCCCCTCTATGGCTACACCTTC. The rearrangement links TRBV2 to TRBJ1-2; D not resolved. V shed 3 bases and J shed 4 bases, with 15 bases lying between them. In germline, CDR1 is SNHLY, CDR2 FYNNEI. The CDR3 sequence is 15 residues long.

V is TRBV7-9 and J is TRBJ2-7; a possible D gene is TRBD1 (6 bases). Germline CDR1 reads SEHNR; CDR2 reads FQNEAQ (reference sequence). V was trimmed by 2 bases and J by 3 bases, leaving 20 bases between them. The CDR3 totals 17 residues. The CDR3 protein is CASSLRVRGDFNYEQYF. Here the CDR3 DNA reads TGTGCCAGCAGCTTACGGGTCAGGGGAGACTTCAACTACGAGCAGTACTTC.

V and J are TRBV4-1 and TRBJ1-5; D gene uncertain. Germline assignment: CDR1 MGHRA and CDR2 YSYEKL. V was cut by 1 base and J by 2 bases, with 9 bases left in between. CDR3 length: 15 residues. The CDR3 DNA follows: TGCGCCAGCAGCCAAGTGGGGAGGGGCAATCAGCCCCAGCATTTT. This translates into CASSQVGRGNQPQHF.

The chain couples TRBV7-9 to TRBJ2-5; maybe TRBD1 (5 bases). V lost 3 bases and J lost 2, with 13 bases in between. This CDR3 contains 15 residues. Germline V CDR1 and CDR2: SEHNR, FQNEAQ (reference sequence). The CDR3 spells CASSLGPGKQETQYF. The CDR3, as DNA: TGTGCCAGCAGCTTGGGGCCAGGGAAGCAAGAGACCCAGTACTTC.

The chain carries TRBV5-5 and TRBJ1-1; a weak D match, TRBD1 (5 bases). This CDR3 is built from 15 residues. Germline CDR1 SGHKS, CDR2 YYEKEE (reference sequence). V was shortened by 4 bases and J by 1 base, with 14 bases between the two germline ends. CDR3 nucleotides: TGTGCCAGCAGCCCTGGAGGGAGGGGGAACACTGAAGCTTTCTTT. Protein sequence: CASSPGGRGNTEAFF.

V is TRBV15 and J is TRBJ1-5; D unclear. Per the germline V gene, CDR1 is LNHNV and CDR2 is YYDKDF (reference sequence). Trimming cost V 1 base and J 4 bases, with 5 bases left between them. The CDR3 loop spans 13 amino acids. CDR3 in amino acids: CATSRGENQPQHF. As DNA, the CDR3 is TGTGCCACCAGCAGAGGAGAGAATCAGCCCCAGCATTTT.

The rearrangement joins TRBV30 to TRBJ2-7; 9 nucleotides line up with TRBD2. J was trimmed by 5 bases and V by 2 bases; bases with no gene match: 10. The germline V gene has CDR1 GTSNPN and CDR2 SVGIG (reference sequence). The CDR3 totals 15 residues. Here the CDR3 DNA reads TGTGCCTGGAGTCCCTTTCTAGCGGGAAACCACGAGCAGTACTTC. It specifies CAWSPFLAGNHEQYF. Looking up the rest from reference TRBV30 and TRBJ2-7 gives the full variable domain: SQTIHQWPATLVQPVGSPLSLECTVEGTSNPNLYWYRQAAGRGLQLLFYSVGIGQISSEVPQNLSASRPQDRQFILSSKKLLLSDSGFYLCAWSPFLAGNHEQYFGPGTRLTVT.

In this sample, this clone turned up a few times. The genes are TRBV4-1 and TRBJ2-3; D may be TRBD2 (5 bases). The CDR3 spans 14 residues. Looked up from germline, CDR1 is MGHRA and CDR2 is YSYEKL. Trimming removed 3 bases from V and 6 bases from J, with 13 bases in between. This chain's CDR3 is CASSHPTRGDTQYF. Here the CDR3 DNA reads TGCGCCAGCAGCCATCCAACTAGAGGCGATACGCAGTATTTT.

The CDR3 spells CASSPGAGDRYGYTF. The CDR3 region has the DNA TGTGCCAGCAGCCCAGGAGCAGGGGACCGCTATGGCTACACCTTC. The chain combines TRBV7-9 with TRBJ1-2, with D possibly being TRBD1 (6 bases). The CDR3 is 15 residues long. V lost 5 bases to trimming and J lost 4 bases, with 17 bases between them. Germline values: CDR1 SEHNR, CDR2 FQNEAQ (reference sequence).

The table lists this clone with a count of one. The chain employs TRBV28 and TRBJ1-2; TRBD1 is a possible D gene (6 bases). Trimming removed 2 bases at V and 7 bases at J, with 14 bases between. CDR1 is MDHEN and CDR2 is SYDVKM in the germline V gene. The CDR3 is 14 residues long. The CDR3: CASSLQGLLLGYTF. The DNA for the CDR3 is TGTGCCAGCAGTTTACAGGGGCTCCTGCTTGGCTACACCTTC.

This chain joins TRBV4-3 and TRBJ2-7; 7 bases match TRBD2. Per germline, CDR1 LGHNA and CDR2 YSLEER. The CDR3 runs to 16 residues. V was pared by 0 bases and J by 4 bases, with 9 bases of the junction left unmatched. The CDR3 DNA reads TGCGCCAGCAGCCAAGATACCGGCGGGAGTCCGTACGAGCAGTACTTC. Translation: CASSQDTGGSPYEQYF.

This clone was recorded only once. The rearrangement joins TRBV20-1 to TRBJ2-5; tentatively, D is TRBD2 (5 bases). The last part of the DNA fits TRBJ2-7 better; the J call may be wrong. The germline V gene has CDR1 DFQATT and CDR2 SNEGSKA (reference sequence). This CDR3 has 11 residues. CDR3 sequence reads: CSASGLYEQYF. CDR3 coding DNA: TGCAGTGCCAGCGGCCTCTACGAGCAGTACTTC.

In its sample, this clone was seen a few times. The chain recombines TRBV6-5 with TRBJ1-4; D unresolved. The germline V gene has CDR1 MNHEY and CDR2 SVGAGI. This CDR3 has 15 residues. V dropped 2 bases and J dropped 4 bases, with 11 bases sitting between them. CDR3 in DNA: TGTGCCAGCAGTTACACTGCGGGGTTTAATGAAAAACTGTTTTTT. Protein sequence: CASSYTAGFNEKLFF.

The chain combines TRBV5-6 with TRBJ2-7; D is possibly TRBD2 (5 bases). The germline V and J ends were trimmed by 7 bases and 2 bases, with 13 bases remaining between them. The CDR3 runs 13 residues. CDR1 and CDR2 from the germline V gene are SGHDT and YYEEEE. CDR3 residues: CASSKRWTYEQYF. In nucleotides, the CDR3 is TGTGCCAGCTCGAAGCGGTGGACCTACGAGCAGTACTTC.

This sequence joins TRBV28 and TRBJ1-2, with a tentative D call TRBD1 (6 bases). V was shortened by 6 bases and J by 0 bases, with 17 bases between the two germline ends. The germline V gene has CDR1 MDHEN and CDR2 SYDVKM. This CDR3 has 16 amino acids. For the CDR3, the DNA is TGTGCCAGCAGATGGAACCCCGGGACAACTAACTATGGCTACACCTTC. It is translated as CASRWNPGTTNYGYTF.

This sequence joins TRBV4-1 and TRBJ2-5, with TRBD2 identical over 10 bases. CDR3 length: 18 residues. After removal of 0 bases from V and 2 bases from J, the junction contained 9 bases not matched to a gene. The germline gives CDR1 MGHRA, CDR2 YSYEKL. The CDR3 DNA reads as TGCGCCAGCAGCCAAGAGGATGGAGGGACTAGCGAACAAGAGACCCAGTACTTC. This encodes CASSQEDGGTSEQETQYF.

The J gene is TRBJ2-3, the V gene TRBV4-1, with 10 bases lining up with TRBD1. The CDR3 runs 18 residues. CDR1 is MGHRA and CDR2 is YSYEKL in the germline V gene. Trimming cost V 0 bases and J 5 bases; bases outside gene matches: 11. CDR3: CASSQDKGTGVLGDTQYF. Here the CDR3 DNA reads TGCGCCAGCAGCCAAGATAAGGGGACAGGGGTATTGGGAGATACGCAGTATTTT.